Below, 7 T cell receptor beta chains from the same sample are listed, as sequenced in a study of T cell responses to AZD1222 COVID-19 vaccine. The repertoire was sequenced with immunoSEQ multiplex PCR; TCRdb's copy has only in-frame clones and lacks some. The sample carries some 120,000 clones, under 85% recorded once. Here the sequenced sample was peripheral blood, taken on day 0 of AZD1222 vaccination. Source of these receptors: an adult in good health.

This chain uses TRBV11-2 with TRBJ2-7; 10 bases are a match to TRBD2. V shed 7 bases and J 2 bases; nucleotides not matched to a gene: 11. CDR3 size: 16 residues. Germline CDR1 and CDR2: SGHAT and FQNNGV. The CDR3 nucleotides read TGTGCCAGCACCCCCCTAGCGGGGGCCGGGGCCTACGAGCAGTACTTC. Residues: CASTPLAGAGAYEQYF.

This chain uses TRBV14 with TRBJ2-5, with D perhaps TRBD1 (6 bases). The CDR3 spans 14 residues. The germline gives CDR1 SGHDN, CDR2 FVKESK. Trimming pared 5 bases from V and 1 base from J, leaving 11 bases between. The CDR3 sequence is CASSLGQLQETQYF. In DNA, the CDR3 is TGTGCCAGCAGCTTAGGACAGCTCCAAGAGACCCAGTACTTC.

The chain combines TRBV6-1 with TRBJ1-5, with 8 nucleotides matching TRBD1. V gave up 5 bases and J gave up 7 bases; unmatched junction bases: 7. The CDR3 extends over 14 amino acids. Germline CDR1 and CDR2: MNHNS and SASEGT. In DNA, the CDR3 is TGTGCCAGCAGTTCACAGGGGGGGCGGCAGCCCCAGCATTTT. Translated: CASSSQGGRQPQHF.

J is TRBJ2-7 and V is TRBV10-3, with a possible D match to TRBD1 (6 bases). The CDR3 length is 11 residues. CDR1 and CDR2 (germline): ENHRY, SYGVKD. The V gene lost 6 bases and the J gene lost 3 bases, with 6 bases spanning the gap. The CDR3 loop is CAISRGYEQYF. The CDR3 region has the DNA TGTGCCATCAGCAGGGGCTACGAGCAGTACTTC.

The gene calls are TRBV14 and TRBJ1-6; D possibly corresponds to TRBD1 (5 bases). Looked up from germline, CDR1 is SGHDN and CDR2 is FVKESK. Trimming pared 0 bases from V and 7 bases from J, leaving 7 bases between. This CDR3 has 14 amino acids. The CDR3 nucleotides read TGTGCCAGCAGCCAAGAGGCAGGGAATTCACCCCTCCACTTT. Amino acid sequence: CASSQEAGNSPLHF.

In this sample, this clone turned up once. The chain joins TRBV7-2 to TRBJ2-7; 10 positions agree with TRBD2. V was pared by 3 bases and J by 3 bases, with 2 bases of the junction left unmatched. This CDR3 has 14 residues. Per germline, CDR1 SGHTA and CDR2 FQGNSA. The CDR3 protein is CASSFSGGDYEQYF. CDR3 sequence (DNA): TGTGCCAGCAGCTTCAGCGGGGGGGACTACGAGCAGTACTTC.

This chain connects TRBV7-3 to TRBJ2-1, with D unclear. Germline V gene sequence: CDR1 SGHTA, CDR2 FQGTGA. V lost 1 base and J lost 8, with 12 bases in between. CDR3 length: 14 amino acids. CDR3 bases: TGTGCCAGCAGCTTAAGGCTAGGGCCATATGAGCAGTTCTTC. Amino acid sequence: CASSLRLGPYEQFF.